This TCR beta chain was recorded in a study of blood T cell repertoires in COVID-19. Study overall: Sites in the United States, Italy and Spain provided acute and convalescent COVID-19 samples. From T cells, B-cell-depleted T cells, or PBMCs came the material, which was cDNA or gDNA.

The germline V gene has CDR1 LGHDT and CDR2 YNNKEL (reference sequence). V was shortened by 0 bases and J by 5 bases, with 14 bases between the two germline ends. The CDR3 has 16 residues. Original data processing: By means of reference gene primer amplification, nucleated cell counts were estimated. TCRdb keeps only in-frame clones here, not all; method: immunoSEQ multiplex PCR. V and J calls and clone size are as listed in that table; D and trimming were resolved from the DNA. The sample lists over 100,000 clones, over 75% occurring once. The chain couples TRBV3-1 (or the pseudogene TRBV3-2) to TRBJ1-5; a weak D match, TRBD1 (6 bases). The specimen sequenced was peripheral blood. The sequence was collected from a man older than 75 with acute or convalescent COVID-19. The CDR3 DNA reads as TGTGCCAGCAGCCAAGATCCTGGGGGCAGGGATCAGCCCCAGCATTTT. Translated: CASSQDPGGRDQPQHF.